The 17 T cell receptor beta chains listed next were all sequenced from one sample in a study of T cell repertoires in aging, cancer and after chemotherapy (dated by TCRdb to between 2018 and 2020). Sequencing was carried out with an Illumina MiSeq. Rearranged TRB sequences spanning V, D and J segments were amplified by multiplex touch-down PCR using a mixed TRB-A/B primer pool. TCRdb reran the public reads through fastp at Q25 and MiXCR, keeping productive beta chains. Merged by CDR3 protein, the rows form single entries marked with the most common genes and DNA. The sample includes approximately 5,600 distinct CDR3 sequences, with 25% to 30% observed a single time. The ten largest clones add up to over 8.5% of the sample. TCR beta rearrangements were amplified from genomic DNA extracted from peripheral blood rather than from sorted cells or RNA. The sample comprised blood. These TCRs come from a human donor with a solid tumor.

Regarding this clonotype: This may stem from a read error, because a much larger clone lies one nucleotide away. No conserved phenylalanine or tryptophan is present at the end of the CDR3, so a read error is the likely explanation. V gene TRBV11-1 combines with J gene TRBJ1-2; D is ambiguous. The CDR3 covers 14 residues. V gave up 4 bases and J gave up 0 bases, with 9 bases separating them. CDR1 is SGHAT and CDR2 is FQDESV in the germline V gene (reference sequence). CDR3 nucleotide sequence: TGTGCCAGCAGCTCCAGCCTAGCTAACTATGGCTACACCTTA. This sequence encodes CASSSSLANYGYTL.

The genes are TRBV5-1 and TRBJ2-7; the D gene is possibly TRBD2 (6 bases). Germline CDR1 and CDR2: SGHRS and YFSETQ. V was clipped by 4 bases and J by 5 bases, with 16 bases between them. The CDR3 is made up of 14 amino acids. CDR3 protein: CASSRSGGLDEQYF. As DNA, the CDR3 is TGCGCCAGCAGCAGGTCCGGAGGGCTAGACGAGCAGTACTTC.

In this sample, this clonotype turned up a few times. The chain links TRBV27 to TRBJ2-7; the D gene could be TRBD1 or TRBD2 (7 bases each). Per germline, CDR1 MNHEY and CDR2 SMNVEV (reference sequence). Between the trimmed V and J ends, which lost 7 bases and 3 bases, there was a span of 22 bases. This CDR3 has 16 residues. In nucleotides, the CDR3 is TGTGCCAGCAATCCGAGGGGGGGGACAGAGGACTACGAGCAGTACTTC. Residues: CASNPRGGTEDYEQYF.

This clonotype was seen a single time. This chain connects TRBV5-5 to TRBJ2-2; a weak D match, TRBD2 (7 bases). The V gene's germline CDR1 is SGHKS and CDR2 YYEKEE (reference sequence). Trimming stripped 2 bases from V and 6 bases from J, with 14 bases between. The CDR3 extends over 15 amino acids. The CDR3 nucleotides are TGTGCCAGCAGCTTCGTGGGGGGGCGGTCCGGGGAGCTGTTTTTT. It translates to CASSFVGGRSGELFF.

J is TRBJ2-7 and V is TRBV19; either TRBD1 or TRBD2 may fit D (6 bases each). CDR3 length equals 14 residues. Per germline, CDR1 LNHDA and CDR2 SQIVND (reference sequence). Trimming took off 8 bases at V and 3 bases at J, with 17 bases between the two ends. CDR3 sequence: CASSPPGAHYEQYF. CDR3 nucleotides: TGTGCCAGTTCCCCTCCGGGGGCCCACTACGAGCAGTACTTC. The full variable domain, its missing parts supplied by reference TRBV19 and TRBJ2-7, is DGGITQSPKYLFRKEGQNVTLSCEQNLNHDAMYWYRQDPGQGLRLIYYSQIVNDFQKGDIAEGYSVSREKKESFPLTVTSAQKNPTAFYLCASSPPGAHYEQYFGPGTRLTVT.

The CDR3 reads CASSSKGGSYNEQFF. The CDR3 DNA follows: TGTGCCAGCAGCTCAAAGGGGGGGTCCTACAATGAGCAGTTCTTC. This chain connects TRBV7-9 to TRBJ2-1; a possible D gene is TRBD2 (7 bases). The CDR3 covers 15 residues. V was clipped by 4 bases and J by 1 base, with 11 bases between them. Germline V gene lookup returns CDR1 SEHNR and CDR2 FQNEAQ (reference sequence). The entire variable domain, with the rest obtained from reference TRBV7-9 and TRBJ2-1, is as follows: DTGVSQNPRHKITKRGQNVTFRCDPISEHNRLYWYRQTLGQGPEFLTYFQNEAQLEKSRLLSDRFSAERPKGSFSTLEIQRTEQGDSAMYLCASSSKGGSYNEQFFGPGTRLTVL.

This clonotype came up a few times. The chain carries TRBV7-9 and TRBJ2-7; D is possibly TRBD1 or TRBD2 (5 bases each). In germline, CDR1 is SEHNR, CDR2 FQNEAQ (reference sequence). This CDR3 comprises 13 residues. V lost 0 bases and J lost 4, with 7 bases in between. The CDR3 spells CASSLAGEYEQYF. DNA for the CDR3: TGTGCCAGCAGCTTAGCAGGGGAGTACGAGCAGTACTTC.

The table lists this clonotype with a few counts. The chain links TRBV19 to TRBJ2-7, with D possibly being TRBD2 (5 bases). V was shortened by 4 bases and J by 5 bases, with 12 bases between the two germline ends. The germline CDR1 and CDR2 sequences are LNHDA and SQIVND (reference sequence). This CDR3 contains 13 residues. The CDR3 nucleotides read TGTGCCAGTAGTACGGGGTCCCGCAACGAGCAGTACTTC. This sequence encodes CASSTGSRNEQYF.

The chain employs TRBV18 and TRBJ1-1, with no clear D. V lost 3 bases, J lost 1 base, and 15 bases lay in between. This CDR3 contains 16 residues. The germline gives CDR1 KGHSH, CDR2 LQKENI. The CDR3 sequence is CASSPFRARKNTEAFF. DNA of the CDR3: TGTGCCAGCTCACCTTTCCGGGCCAGGAAGAACACTGAAGCTTTCTTT. Combining the CDR3 with reference TRBV18 and TRBJ1-1 gives the whole variable domain NAGVMQNPRHLVRRRGQEARLRCSPMKGHSHVYWYRQLPEEGLKFMVYLQKENIIDESGMPKERFSAEFPKEGPSILRIQQVVRGDSAAYFCASSPFRARKNTEAFFGQGTRLTVV.

As to this clonotype: A clone one base away is much larger, so this may be a read error. The genes are TRBV6-5 and TRBJ2-7, with 7 bases fitting TRBD2. J lost 5 bases, V lost 9 bases, and 19 bases had no gene match. The CDR3 has 16 residues. The germline CDR1 and CDR2 sequences are MNHEY and SVGAGI. The CDR3: CARRMHSGLDGDEQYF. In DNA, the CDR3 is TGTGCCAGGAGGATGCATAGCGGGCTAGACGGGGACGAGCAGTACTTC.

The table lists this clonotype with a few counts. The rearrangement uses TRBV7-6 and TRBJ2-2; 7 nucleotides match TRBD1. V was pared by 4 bases and J by 3 bases, with 11 bases of the junction left unmatched. Germline CDR1 is SGHVS and CDR2 is FNYEAQ. The length of the CDR3 is 17 residues. CDR3 sequence (DNA): TGTGCCAGCAGCTACCGACAGGGCGAATTCTACACCGGGGAGCTGTTTTTT. Translated: CASSYRQGEFYTGELFF.

On this clonotype itself: This may arise from a read error, as a much more abundant clone is one base away. The conserved phenylalanine or tryptophan is not found at the CDR3 terminus, so this likely reflects a read error. The V and J genes are TRBV6-5 and TRBJ2-7, with no clear D. This CDR3 comprises 15 residues. Trimming stripped 2 bases from V and 0 bases from J, with 11 bases between. The germline V gene has CDR1 MNHEY and CDR2 SVGAGI. CDR3 region: CASSYGRYLSYEQYY. The CDR3 bases are TGTGCCAGCAGTTACGGGCGTTACCTCTCCTACGAGCAGTACTAC.

CDR3 bases: TGTGCCAGCACCAGCCTGACTAGCGGATTTCAGTACTTC. It codes for CASTSLTSGFQYF. This rearrangement joins TRBV27 to TRBJ2-7; 9 bases are shared with TRBD2. V gave up 7 bases and J gave up 10 bases; unmatched junction bases: 11. The germline CDR1 and CDR2 sequences are MNHEY and SMNVEV (reference sequence). CDR3 length: 13 amino acids.

The gene calls are TRBV7-9 and TRBJ1-6, with 9 positions matching TRBD1. Germline V CDR1 and CDR2: SEHNR, FQNEAQ (reference sequence). Trimming removed 4 bases from V and 4 bases from J; junction bases left unmatched: 5. This CDR3 spans 16 amino acids. CDR3 protein: CASSSGGTGYNSPLHF. Here the CDR3 DNA reads TGTGCCAGCAGCTCCGGAGGGACAGGGTATAATTCACCCCTCCACTTT.

This sequence joins TRBV5-6 and TRBJ1-6; D gene unclear. V was trimmed by 2 bases and J by 5 bases, leaving 5 bases between them. The CDR3 contains 13 residues. From germline, CDR1 is SGHDT and CDR2 YYEEEE. DNA of the CDR3: TGTGCCAGCAGCTTCGCCGATAATTCACCCCTCCACTTT. Translating it yields CASSFADNSPLHF. The whole variable domain, remainder taken from reference TRBV5-6 and TRBJ1-6, is DAGVTQSPTHLIKTRGQQVTLRCSPKSGHDTVSWYQQALGQGPQFIFQYYEEEERQRGNFPDRFSGHQFPNYSSELNVNALLLGDSALYLCASSFADNSPLHFGNGTRLTVT.

This clonotype turned up a few times. The chain employs TRBV12-3 or TRBV12-4 and TRBJ2-7; TRBD1 matches 7 bases. Unmatched junction bases numbered 10, after V lost 5 bases and J lost 0 bases. The CDR3 consists of 16 residues. Written as DNA, the CDR3 is TGTGCCAGCAGTGGGGATGGACAGGTGAGCTCCTACGAGCAGTACTTC. Its protein is CASSGDGQVSSYEQYF.

CDR3 nucleotide sequence: TGTGCCAGCTCACTCCAGTCCTACGAGCAGTACTTC. Protein product: CASSLQSYEQYF. V and J are TRBV18 and TRBJ2-7, with no clear D. CDR1 KGHSH and CDR2 LQKENI come from the germline V gene. Trimming removed 4 bases at V and 1 base at J, with 5 bases between. This CDR3 is 12 amino acids long.